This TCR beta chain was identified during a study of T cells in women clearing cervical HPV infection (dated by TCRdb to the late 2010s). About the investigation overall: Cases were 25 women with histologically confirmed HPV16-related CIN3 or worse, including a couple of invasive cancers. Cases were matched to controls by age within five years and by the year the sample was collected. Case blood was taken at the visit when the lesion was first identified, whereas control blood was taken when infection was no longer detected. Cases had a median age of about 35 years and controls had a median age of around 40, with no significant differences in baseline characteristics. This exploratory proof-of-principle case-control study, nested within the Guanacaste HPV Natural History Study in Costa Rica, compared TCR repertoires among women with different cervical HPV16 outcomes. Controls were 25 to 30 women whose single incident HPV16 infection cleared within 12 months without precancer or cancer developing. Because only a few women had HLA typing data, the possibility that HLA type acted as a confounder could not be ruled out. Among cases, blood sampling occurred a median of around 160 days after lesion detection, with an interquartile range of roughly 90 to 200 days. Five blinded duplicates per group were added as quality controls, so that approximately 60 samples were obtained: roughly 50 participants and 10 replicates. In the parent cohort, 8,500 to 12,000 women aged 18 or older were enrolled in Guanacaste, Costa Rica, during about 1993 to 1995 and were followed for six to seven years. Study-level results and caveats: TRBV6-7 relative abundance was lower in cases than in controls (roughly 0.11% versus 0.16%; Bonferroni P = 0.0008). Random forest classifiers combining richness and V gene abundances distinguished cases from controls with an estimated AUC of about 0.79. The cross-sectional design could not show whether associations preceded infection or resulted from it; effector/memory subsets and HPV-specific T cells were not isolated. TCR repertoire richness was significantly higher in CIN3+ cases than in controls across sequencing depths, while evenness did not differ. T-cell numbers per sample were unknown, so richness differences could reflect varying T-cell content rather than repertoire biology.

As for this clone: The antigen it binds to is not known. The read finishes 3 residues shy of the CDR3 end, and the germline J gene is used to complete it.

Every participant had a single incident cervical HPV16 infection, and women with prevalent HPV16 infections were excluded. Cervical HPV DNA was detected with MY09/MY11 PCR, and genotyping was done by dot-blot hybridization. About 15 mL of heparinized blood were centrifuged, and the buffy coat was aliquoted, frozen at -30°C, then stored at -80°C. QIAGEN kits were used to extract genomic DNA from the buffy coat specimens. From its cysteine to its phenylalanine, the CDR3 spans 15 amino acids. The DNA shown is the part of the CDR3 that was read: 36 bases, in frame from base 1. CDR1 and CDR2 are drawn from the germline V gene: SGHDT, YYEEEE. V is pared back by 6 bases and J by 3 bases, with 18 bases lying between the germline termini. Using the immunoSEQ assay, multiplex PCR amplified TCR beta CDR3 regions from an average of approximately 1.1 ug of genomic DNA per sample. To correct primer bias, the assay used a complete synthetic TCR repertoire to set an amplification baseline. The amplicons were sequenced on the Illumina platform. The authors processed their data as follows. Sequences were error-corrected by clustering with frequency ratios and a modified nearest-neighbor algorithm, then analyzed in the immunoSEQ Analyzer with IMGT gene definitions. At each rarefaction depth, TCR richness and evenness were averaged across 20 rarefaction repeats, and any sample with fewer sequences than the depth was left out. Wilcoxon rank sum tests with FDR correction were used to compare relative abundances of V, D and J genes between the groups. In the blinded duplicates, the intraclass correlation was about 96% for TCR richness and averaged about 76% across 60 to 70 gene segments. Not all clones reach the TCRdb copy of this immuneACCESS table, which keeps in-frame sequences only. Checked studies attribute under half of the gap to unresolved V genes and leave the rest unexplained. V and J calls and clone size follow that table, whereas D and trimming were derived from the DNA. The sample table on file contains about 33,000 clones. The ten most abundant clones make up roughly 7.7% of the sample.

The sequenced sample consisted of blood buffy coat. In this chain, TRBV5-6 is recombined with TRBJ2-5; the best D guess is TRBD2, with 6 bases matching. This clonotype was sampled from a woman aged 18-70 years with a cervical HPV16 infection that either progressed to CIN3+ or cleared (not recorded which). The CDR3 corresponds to CASTIMAGGEETQYF. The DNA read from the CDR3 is TGTGCCAGCACCATAATGGCGGGCGGGGAAGAGACC.